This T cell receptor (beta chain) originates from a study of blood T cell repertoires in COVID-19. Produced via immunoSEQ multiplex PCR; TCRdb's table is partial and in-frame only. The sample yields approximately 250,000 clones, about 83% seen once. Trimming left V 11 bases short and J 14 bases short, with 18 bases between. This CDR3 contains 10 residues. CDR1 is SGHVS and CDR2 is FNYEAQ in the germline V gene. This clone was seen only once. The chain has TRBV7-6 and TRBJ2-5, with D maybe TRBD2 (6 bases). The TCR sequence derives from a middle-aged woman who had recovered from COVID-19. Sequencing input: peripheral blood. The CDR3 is CAVRRDPPYF. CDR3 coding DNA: TGTGCCGTGAGGAGGGACCCACCCTACTTC.